The 19 T cell receptor beta chains below come from one sample, sequenced in a study of control samples from healthy donors and cancer patients. Some clones are missing from TCRdb's copy, which holds only in-frame ones; the method was immunoSEQ multiplex PCR. This table has 160,000 or so clones, roughly 92% appearing once. Sequences were obtained from blood. Receptors were obtained from a man between 45 and 60 years old in good health.

V is TRBV12-3 or TRBV12-4 and J is TRBJ2-7; either TRBD1 or TRBD2 may supply D (5 bases each). Trimming pared 5 bases from V and 0 bases from J, leaving 8 bases between. This CDR3 is 13 amino acids long. CDR3 region: CASSPGTSYEQYF. The DNA for the CDR3 is TGTGCCAGCAGTCCCGGGACCTCCTACGAGCAGTACTTC.

The rearrangement joins TRBV10-2 to TRBJ2-7, with 13 bases matching TRBD2. CDR1 is WSHSY, CDR2 SAAADI, per germline. V lost 6 bases, J lost 6 bases, and 8 bases stayed unmatched. The CDR3 loop spans 15 amino acids. The CDR3 nucleotides are TGCGCCAGCAGGGACGGACTAGCGGGAGTCTCCGAGCAGTACTTC. Encoded protein: CASRDGLAGVSEQYF.

V and J are TRBV6-5 and TRBJ1-3, with no clear D. Germline CDR1 is MNHEY and CDR2 is SVGAGI. The CDR3 runs to 16 residues. V lost 0 bases to trimming and J lost 0 bases, with 9 bases between them. CDR3 sequence: CASSYSTGNSGNTIYF. CDR3 bases: TGTGCCAGCAGTTACTCGACGGGGAACTCTGGAAACACCATATATTTT.

The chain has TRBV7-9 and TRBJ1-1; D remains unclear. The CDR3 has 13 amino acids. Germline V gives CDR1 SEHNR, CDR2 FQNEAQ (reference sequence). The ends were cut back, 2 bases at V and 1 base at J, with 5 bases in the middle. The CDR3 coding sequence is TGTGCCAGCAGCTTATATCAGAACACTGAAGCTTTCTTT. Translation: CASSLYQNTEAFF.

This chain connects TRBV28 to TRBJ2-6; TRBD2 matches at 7 bases. CDR1 and CDR2 from the germline V gene are MDHEN and SYDVKM. The V and J ends lost 6 bases and 3 bases, in that order; junction bases with no gene match: 14. The CDR3 loop spans 18 amino acids. The CDR3 nucleotides read TGTGCCAGCAGCTTGGGAGGGGTCAGGGTCGGTGGGGCCAACGTCCTGACTTTC. The encoded protein is CASSLGGVRVGGANVLTF.

The chain combines TRBV9 with TRBJ2-3; D is ambiguous. The germline gives CDR1 SGDLS, CDR2 YYNGEE. The CDR3 contains 12 residues. With 3 bases removed from V and 3 bases from J, the gap between germline ends came to 5 bases. For the CDR3, the DNA is TGTGCCAGCAGCGCCCTAACAGATACGCAGTATTTT. Encoded protein: CASSALTDTQYF.

This clone was seen only once. This chain connects TRBV5-6 to TRBJ1-6, with no clear D. With 0 bases removed from V and 4 bases from J, the gap between germline ends came to 5 bases. The CDR3 is 14 residues long. The germline V gene has CDR1 SGHDT and CDR2 YYEEEE. CDR3 in amino acids: CASSLDRYNSPLHF. The CDR3 coding sequence is TGTGCCAGCAGCTTGGACAGATATAATTCACCCCTCCACTTT.

The chain links TRBV18 to TRBJ2-5; 9 nucleotides match TRBD1. Per the germline V gene, CDR1 is KGHSH and CDR2 is LQKENI. V was pared by 0 bases and J by 5 bases, with 7 bases of the junction left unmatched. The CDR3 contains 16 residues. In DNA form, the CDR3 reads TGTGCCAGCTCACCACCGGACAGGGGAGGCAGGGAGACCCAGTACTTC. It codes for CASSPPDRGGRETQYF.

The chain couples TRBV14 to TRBJ2-7, with D possibly matching TRBD1 (5 bases). V was pared by 4 bases and J by 4 bases, with 14 bases between. CDR1 and CDR2 from the germline V gene are SGHDN and FVKESK. This CDR3 region has 14 residues. As DNA, the CDR3 is TGTGCCAGCAGCCGAGATAGTGACAGTTACGAGCAGTACTTC. It encodes CASSRDSDSYEQYF.

The chain links TRBV10-3 to TRBJ2-7; TRBD1 agrees at 10 bases. Per germline, CDR1 ENHRY and CDR2 SYGVKD. This CDR3 comprises 14 residues. Trimming at V came to 6 bases and at J to 0 bases, leaving 2 bases not matched to a gene. CDR3 protein: CAIRGTGASYEQYF. In nucleotides, the CDR3 is TGTGCCATCAGGGGGACAGGGGCCTCCTACGAGCAGTACTTC.

The V call is TRBV2, the J call TRBJ2-1; D call uncertain. Germline-derived CDR1 and CDR2 are SNHLY and FYNNEI. V lost 4 bases to trimming and J lost 12 bases, with 10 bases between them. The length of the CDR3 is 11 residues. In nucleotides, the CDR3 is TGTGCCAGCAGTGCCAAATCCGGGCAGTTCTTC. This translates into CASSAKSGQFF.

This chain links TRBV4-1 with TRBJ2-2, with TRBD2 matching 13 bases. J gave up 4 bases and V 3 bases, and 2 bases lay outside the gene matches. This CDR3 has 16 amino acids. Germline CDR1 reads MGHRA; CDR2 reads YSYEKL. CDR3 residues: CASSHGLAGVTGELFF. CDR3 nucleotides: TGCGCCAGCAGCCATGGACTAGCGGGGGTCACCGGGGAGCTGTTTTTT.

The genes are TRBV9 and TRBJ2-7; D remains unclear. Trimming removed 0 bases from V and 2 bases from J, with 9 bases in between. There are 14 residues in the CDR3. Germline V gene data show CDR1 as SGDLS and CDR2 as YYNGEE. The CDR3 spells CASSVDSGTYEQYF. The CDR3 nucleotides are TGTGCCAGCAGCGTAGATTCCGGAACCTACGAGCAGTACTTC.

CDR3 in DNA: TGTGCCAGTAGTAGTCAGCAAACCTACGAGCAGTACTTC. It specifies CASSSQQTYEQYF. V and J are TRBV19 and TRBJ2-7; no reliable D call. This CDR3 is 13 amino acids long. Between the trimmed V and J ends, which lost 4 bases and 2 bases, there was a span of 9 bases. Germline assignment: CDR1 LNHDA and CDR2 SQIVND (reference sequence).

The chain joins TRBV7-9 to TRBJ2-3; D gene ambiguous. V lost 2 bases and J lost 3, with 3 bases in between. From germline, CDR1 is SEHNR and CDR2 FQNEAQ (reference sequence). The CDR3 length is 12 residues. CDR3 protein: CASSLLTDTQYF. DNA for the CDR3: TGTGCCAGCAGCTTATTAACAGATACGCAGTATTTT. The entire variable domain, with the rest obtained from reference TRBV7-9 and TRBJ2-3, is as follows: DTGVSQNPRHKITKRGQNVTFRCDPISEHNRLYWYRQTLGQGPEFLTYFQNEAQLEKSRLLSDRFSAERPKGSFSTLEIQRTEQGDSAMYLCASSLLTDTQYFGPGTRLTVL.

The chain employs TRBV19 and TRBJ1-2, with 8 bases matching TRBD1. Germline CDR1 LNHDA, CDR2 SQIVND (reference sequence). This CDR3 spans 12 amino acids. J was trimmed by 6 bases and V by 9 bases; bases with no gene match: 6. The DNA of the CDR3 is TGTGCCAGCCGACAGGGGCTCGATGGCTACACCTTC. This codes for CASRQGLDGYTF.

The genes are TRBV24-1 and TRBJ1-1; maybe TRBD1 (5 bases). The germline V gene has CDR1 KGHDR and CDR2 SFDVKD. The CDR3 is 12 residues long. Deletions cut 10 bases from V and 9 bases from J, with 17 bases between. The DNA of the CDR3 is TGTGCCACTCAAGGCTCCGGGACGAAAGCTTTCTTT. Amino acids: CATQGSGTKAFF.

The J gene is TRBJ2-5, the V gene TRBV5-1, with 9 bases identical to TRBD1. Trimming removed 0 bases from V and 5 bases from J; junction bases left unmatched: 2. The germline CDR1 and CDR2 sequences are SGHRS and YFSETQ. This CDR3 has 14 residues. The CDR3 spells CASSLGDRDETQYF. The CDR3 DNA follows: TGCGCCAGCAGCTTGGGGGACAGGGATGAGACCCAGTACTTC.

This clone was counted a single time. CDR3 nucleotides: TGTGCCAGCAGCTTCCCCGGGGGCAGGGTCAAGGCAGATACGCAGTATTTT. Translated, it gives CASSFPGGRVKADTQYF. V and J are TRBV11-2 and TRBJ2-3; D might be TRBD1 or TRBD2, each matching 6 bases. This CDR3 contains 17 residues. CDR1 and CDR2 from the germline V gene are SGHAT and FQNNGV. Trimming stripped 3 bases from V and 4 bases from J, with 20 bases between.